This T cell receptor beta chain comes out of a study of CD8+CD57+ T cells in acquired aplastic anemia. Across the whole study: Yields of DNA that came from sorted CD4+ and CD8+ cells averaged roughly 3.2 ug. Reads per healthy sample averaged roughly 9.9 million (CD4+) and under 12 million (CD8+).

Germline V gives CDR1 SQVTM, CDR2 ANQGSEA. The CDR3 loop spans 12 amino acids. V was trimmed by 4 bases and J by 2 bases, leaving 8 bases between them. Remarks on this clonotype: Its antigen remains unknown.

Investigators profiled TCR beta VDJ and CDR3 from genomic DNA template. TCRdb used MiXCR to reprocess the reads, holding one entry per CDR3 protein. This sample has roughly 80,000 distinct CDR3 sequences, with about half found just once. Study findings and constraints: Patients and controls shared twenty-nine CD8+ CDR3 sequences. Researchers reported that CD8+ Simpson's diversity was not significantly different in patients versus controls.

This chain joins TRBV29-1 and TRBJ1-1; D is unresolved. This TCR was recovered from a human donor in good health, serving as a control. The sample consisted of sorted CD4+, CD8+, or CD8+CD57+ T cells (not recorded which) from PBMCs. CDR3 amino acids: CSVGQVNTEAFF. Here the CDR3 DNA reads TGCAGCGTTGGACAAGTTAACACTGAAGCTTTCTTT.